The source of this TCR beta chain is a study of vaccination effects on CD4 cells after COVID-19. Method: immunoSEQ multiplex PCR; TCRdb's copy keeps in-frame clones and lacks some. The sample has around 45,000 clones, roughly 72% seen once. Under the ViraFEST assay, PBMC were stimulated with viral peptide pools so that antigen-specific CD4+ T cells expanded. Sequencing was performed afterwards. Following culture for ten to eleven days, CD4+ T cells were isolated. In the vaccine recipients, nucleocapsid antibodies were negative and there was no prior SARS-CoV-2 infection. Researchers reported culturing 1.5 million to 2 million PBMC in each well, adding 10 IU/ml IL-2 and 9 to 10 ug/ml peptides. Replacing half the medium with IL-2 medium was done on days 3 and 7. On this clone itself: Its matching antigen is unknown.

General study findings and limits: After vaccination, at late timepoints, clones induced by infection and by vaccine contracted markedly. Just 1 of 255 vaccine-induced clones in healthy recipients was cross-reactive.

The CDR3 spans 15 residues. Germline loops: CDR1 LNHDA, CDR2 SQIVND (reference sequence). Unmatched junction bases numbered 7, after V lost 4 bases and J lost 4 bases. The receptor comes from a human donor who received a COVID-19 vaccine. Sequenced material: CD4+ T cells from PBMCs cultured with SARS-CoV-2 spike peptides, taken before COVID-19 vaccination. V gene TRBV19 combines with J gene TRBJ1-5; 7 positions match TRBD1. The CDR3 reads CASSREGQINQPQHF. The CDR3 DNA follows: TGTGCCAGTAGTAGGGAGGGACAGATTAATCAGCCCCAGCATTTT.